This TCR beta chain was recovered during a study of T-cell memory formation after mild COVID-19. Whole-study results and caveats: Pre-infection memory showed some responding clones, and this suggested that cross-reactive memory joined.

TCRdb passed the 5' RACE reads through MiXCR, listing each CDR3 protein once. The repertoire holds some 320,000 distinct CDR3 sequences, with roughly 15% as singletons. The length of the CDR3 is 17 residues. Germline V gene data show CDR1 as KGHSH and CDR2 as LQKENI. V was clipped by 3 bases and J by 3 bases; unmatched bases: 12. This clonotype was counted between two and nine times. Its antigen is still unknown. This rearrangement joins TRBV18 to TRBJ2-7; 9 nucleotides line up with TRBD1. The sequencing input was PBMCs or a T cell subset sorted from them (not recorded which). The clonotype was recovered from a man between 18 and 29 years old who had mild COVID-19 (a few samples of this study predate the infection). Cell type and time point are not known. This chain's CDR3 is CASSPLDRDREFYEQYF. As DNA, the CDR3 is TGTGCCAGCTCACCTCTGGACCGGGACAGGGAGTTCTACGAGCAGTACTTC.